Included here is one T cell receptor (beta chain) sequence, with context. This sample is drawn from a study of cytomegalovirus exposure and HLA in healthy donors. The PCR contained 60 Vbeta and 13 Jbeta primers. Produced via immunoSEQ multiplex PCR; TCRdb's table is partial and in-frame only. The sample lists around 170,000 clones; about 78% were seen once. This clonotype was sampled from a man in his sixties in good health and CMV-seronegative. Sequencing was done on a sample of PBMCs.

CDR3: CASSQEAEGNTEAFF. Here the CDR3 DNA reads TGTGCCAGCAGCCAAGAGGCGGAAGGGAACACTGAAGCTTTCTTT. The chain links TRBV4-2 to TRBJ1-1; no reliable D call. Trimming stripped 0 bases from V and 1 base from J, with 9 bases between. This CDR3 contains 15 residues. Looked up from germline, CDR1 is LGHNA and CDR2 is YNFKEQ.